The 16 T cell receptor beta chains in this list originate from one sample, sequenced in a study of cytomegalovirus exposure and HLA in healthy donors. This PCR relied on a set of 60 Vbeta primers and 13 Jbeta primers. The protocol was immunoSEQ multiplex PCR, while the TCRdb copy is restricted to in-frame clones and leaves out a portion. This table lists around 150,000 clones. Sequenced input: PBMCs. The receptors originated from a woman aged 55-69 years in good health and CMV-seronegative.

V usage is TRBV19 and J usage is TRBJ1-1, with no clear D. Between the trimmed V and J ends, which lost 7 bases and 0 bases, there was a span of 9 bases. This CDR3 region has 13 residues. Germline CDR1 is LNHDA and CDR2 is SQIVND (reference sequence). DNA for the CDR3: TGTGCCAGTACCAGGAATTTGAACACTGAAGCTTTCTTT. Protein: CASTRNLNTEAFF.

This rearrangement joins TRBV19 to TRBJ1-1; the match to TRBD1 covers 8 bases. Germline assignment: CDR1 LNHDA and CDR2 SQIVND (reference sequence). Trimming took 3 bases from V and 1 from J; bases not matched to a gene: 10. The CDR3 consists of 17 residues. Here the CDR3 reads CASSIPARQGRNTEAFF. The CDR3 coding sequence is TGTGCCAGTAGTATCCCCGCTCGACAGGGGAGGAACACTGAAGCTTTCTTT.

This chain connects TRBV6-1 to TRBJ1-4, with TRBD1 matching over 8 bases. The CDR3 covers 15 residues. Trimming at V came to 5 bases and at J to 7 bases, leaving 9 bases not matched to a gene. Germline V CDR1 and CDR2: MNHNS, SASEGT. This CDR3 is CASSTNRGLGEKLFF. CDR3 nucleotide sequence: TGTGCCAGCAGTACCAACAGGGGGTTAGGTGAAAAACTGTTTTTT.

The chain employs TRBV7-3 and TRBJ2-3; no clear D gene. Looked up from germline, CDR1 is SGHTA and CDR2 is FQGTGA. The CDR3 consists of 12 residues. V was shortened by 5 bases and J by 2 bases, with 5 bases between the two germline ends. This CDR3 reads CASSPNTDTQYF. CDR3 in DNA: TGTGCCAGCAGCCCCAACACAGATACGCAGTATTTT.

The chain carries TRBV5-4 and TRBJ2-5, with D perhaps TRBD1 (6 bases). The end of the DNA is better explained by TRBJ2-7, so the J call may be wrong. The CDR3 consists of 12 residues. Germline CDR1 reads SGHNT; CDR2 reads YYREEE (reference sequence). CDR3 sequence reads: CASSSQGYEQYF. The CDR3 region has the DNA TGTGCCAGCAGCTCACAGGGCTACGAGCAGTACTTC.

The rearrangement joins TRBV27 to TRBJ1-1; D unresolved. The CDR3 extends over 14 amino acids. CDR1 is MNHEY, CDR2 SMNVEV, per germline (reference sequence). The V and J ends lost 2 bases and 1 base respectively, with 8 bases between them. CDR3 region: CASSLAGRNTEAFF. CDR3 coding DNA: TGTGCCAGCAGTTTAGCGGGTAGGAACACTGAAGCTTTCTTT.

V is TRBV7-2 and J is TRBJ1-1; D is possibly TRBD1 (5 bases). Deletions cut 5 bases from V and 8 bases from J, with 9 bases between. Germline V gene sequence: CDR1 SGHTA, CDR2 FQGNSA. This CDR3 region has 11 residues. DNA of the CDR3: TGTGCCAGCAGCATTAGACAGGAAGCTTTCTTT. Translation gives CASSIRQEAFF.

J is TRBJ2-1 and V is TRBV11-2, with TRBD2 identical over 13 bases. CDR1 is SGHAT, CDR2 FQNNGV, per germline. The CDR3 length is 20 residues. The ends lost 0 bases at V and 7 bases at J; junction bases unmatched: 15. The chain's CDR3 is CASSLDGLAGAHSSRNEQFF. For the CDR3, the DNA is TGTGCCAGCAGCTTAGATGGACTAGCGGGGGCGCATTCTTCTCGGAATGAGCAGTTCTTC.

This chain links TRBV4-2 with TRBJ2-7, with TRBD2 matching 11 bases. Trimming took 6 bases from V and 6 from J; bases not matched to a gene: 7. Germline CDR1 LGHNA, CDR2 YNFKEQ. The CDR3 extends over 14 amino acids. CDR3 coding DNA: TGTGCCAGCAGGATTGGACTAGCGGGCTCCGAGCAGTACTTC. This encodes CASRIGLAGSEQYF.

The V and J genes are TRBV15 and TRBJ2-7; TRBD1 matches 8 bases. The CDR3 has 14 residues. The germline gives CDR1 LNHNV, CDR2 YYDKDF (reference sequence). V shed 5 bases, J shed 2 bases, and the junction held 5 bases outside the gene matches. The CDR3 reads CATSSGQGAYEQYF. DNA of the CDR3: TGTGCCACCAGCTCAGGACAGGGAGCCTACGAGCAGTACTTC.

The CDR3 loop is CASSLSGGRTEAFF. The CDR3 nucleotides read TGTGCCAGCAGTTTGTCGGGGGGGCGCACTGAAGCTTTCTTT. The V call is TRBV27, the J call TRBJ1-1, with D possibly being TRBD1 (6 bases). V lost 3 bases to trimming and J lost 4 bases, with 12 bases between them. This CDR3 has 14 amino acids. Germline V gives CDR1 MNHEY, CDR2 SMNVEV (reference sequence).

The genes are TRBV2 and TRBJ2-7; 9 bases fit TRBD1. CDR1 is SNHLY, CDR2 FYNNEI, per germline. Trimming at V came to 7 bases and at J to 2 bases, leaving 6 bases not matched to a gene. This CDR3 region has 14 residues. Written as DNA, the CDR3 is TGTGCCAGCATCAAGGACAGGGGTGCCTACGAGCAGTACTTC. Translated: CASIKDRGAYEQYF.

J is TRBJ1-4 and V is TRBV7-6; D uncertain. Germline lookup yields CDR1 SGHVS and CDR2 FNYEAQ. This CDR3 is built from 15 residues. With 1 base removed from V and 1 base from J, the gap between germline ends came to 7 bases. This CDR3 is CASSLGEVTNEKLFF. CDR3 bases: TGTGCCAGCAGCTTAGGGGAGGTAACTAATGAAAAACTGTTTTTT.

J is TRBJ2-5 and V is TRBV5-1, with a possible D match to TRBD1 (5 bases). Germline CDR1 reads SGHRS; CDR2 reads YFSETQ. The CDR3 extends over 17 amino acids. Trimming stripped 2 bases from V and 0 bases from J, with 17 bases between. The CDR3 loop is CASSFGFDRRYQETQYF. The CDR3 region has the DNA TGCGCCAGCAGCTTCGGTTTCGACAGAAGGTACCAAGAGACCCAGTACTTC.

This chain uses TRBV4-2 with TRBJ2-7, with 7 nucleotides matching TRBD2. Trimming removed 0 bases from V and 2 bases from J; junction bases left unmatched: 10. In germline, CDR1 is LGHNA, CDR2 YNFKEQ. The CDR3 is made up of 17 amino acids. The CDR3 sequence: CASSQEPSSGLAYEQYF. CDR3 in DNA: TGTGCCAGCAGCCAAGAACCCTCTAGCGGATTAGCCTACGAGCAGTACTTC.

The chain uses TRBV9 and TRBJ1-4; D might be TRBD1 (6 bases). Germline V lookup: CDR1 SGDLS, CDR2 YYNGEE. Trimming stripped 4 bases from V and 4 bases from J, with 14 bases between. The CDR3 has 15 amino acids. CDR3 sequence reads: CASSQLTGLNEKLFF. The CDR3 region has the DNA TGTGCCAGCAGCCAACTTACAGGGCTTAATGAAAAACTGTTTTTT.